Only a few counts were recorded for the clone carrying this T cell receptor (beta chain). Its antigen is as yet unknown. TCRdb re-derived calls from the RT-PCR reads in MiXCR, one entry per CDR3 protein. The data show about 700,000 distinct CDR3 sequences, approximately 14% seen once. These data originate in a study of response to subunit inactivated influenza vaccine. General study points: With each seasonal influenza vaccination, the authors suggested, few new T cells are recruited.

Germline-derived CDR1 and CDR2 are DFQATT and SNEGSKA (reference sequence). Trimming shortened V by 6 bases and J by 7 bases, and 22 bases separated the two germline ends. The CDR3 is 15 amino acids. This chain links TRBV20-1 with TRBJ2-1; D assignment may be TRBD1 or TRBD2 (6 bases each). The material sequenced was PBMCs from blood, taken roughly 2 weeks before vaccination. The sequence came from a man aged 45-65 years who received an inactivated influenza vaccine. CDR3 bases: TGCAGTGCCAACTTGGGGGGCGGCCCGCAGAATGAGCAGTTCTTC. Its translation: CSANLGGGPQNEQFF.